This entry describes one T cell receptor beta chain. What it binds is not known. This sample is drawn from a study of blood T cells in healthy people across ages. Turning to the study itself: Template switching retrieved approximately one barcoded beta molecule for each two T cells.

Findings of the study overall: The donors' CMV status was not determined, possibly confounding changes in expanded clonotypes.

The use of a sample-barcoded 5' primer and a J-beta primer mix characterized a second PCR of roughly 7 to 11 cycles. TCRdb called the 5' RACE reads again in MiXCR, with one record for every CDR3 protein. The sample consists of 1.5 million to 2 million distinct CDR3 sequences, more than 35% of them appearing once. Sequenced: blood. This TCR was recovered from a human donor in good health.

The CDR3 region is CASSLTPTGFKYF. CDR3 DNA: TGTGCCAGCAGTTTAACCCCGACAGGTTTTAAGTACTTC. The chain is built from TRBV27 and TRBJ2-4, with a weak D call TRBD1 (6 bases). The CDR3 sequence is 13 residues long. V dropped 2 bases and J dropped 14 bases, with 16 bases sitting between them. Germline values: CDR1 MNHEY, CDR2 SMNVEV (reference sequence).